Each of the 30 T cell receptor beta chains below was sequenced from the same sample in a study of cytomegalovirus exposure and HLA in healthy donors. The PCR was carried out with 60 Vbeta primers and 13 Jbeta primers. Repertoires were generated with immunoSEQ multiplex PCR, while TCRdb's copy carries only in-frame clones and drops some. The sample lists 120,000 or so clones; approximately 75% were seen once. What was sequenced was PBMCs. These receptors originate from a man in his fifties or sixties in good health and CMV-seropositive.

The CDR3 loop is CASSAQGAGSGQPQHF. CDR3 DNA: TGTGCCAGTAGTGCCCAGGGGGCTGGGAGCGGTCAGCCCCAGCATTTT. V usage is TRBV19 and J usage is TRBJ1-5, with 8 nucleotides matching TRBD1. Germline lookup yields CDR1 LNHDA and CDR2 SQIVND (reference sequence). Unmatched junction bases numbered 12, after V lost 5 bases and J lost 6 bases. The CDR3 runs to 16 residues.

In its sample, this clone was seen a few times. The CDR3 region has the DNA TGTGCCAGCTCACCTCCCCATGAGGATACGCAGTATTTT. This translates into CASSPPHEDTQYF. J is TRBJ2-3 and V is TRBV18; D is uncertain. Per the germline V gene, CDR1 is KGHSH and CDR2 is LQKENI. This CDR3 has 13 residues. V was clipped by 3 bases and J by 6 bases, with 10 bases between them.

This rearrangement joins TRBV28 to TRBJ1-1, with 9 nucleotides matching TRBD1. The CDR3 length is 15 residues. Germline CDR1 and CDR2: MDHEN and SYDVKM. The ends lost 5 bases at V and 7 bases at J; junction bases unmatched: 11. The CDR3 sequence is CASSRTGTGKVEAFF. In DNA, the CDR3 is TGTGCCAGCAGTCGTACCGGGACAGGGAAGGTTGAAGCTTTCTTT.

The CDR3 loop reads CASSRIAGGENTGELFF. DNA for the CDR3: TGTGCCAGCAGCCGTATCGCAGGGGGAGAGAACACCGGGGAGCTGTTTTTT. This chain joins TRBV7-6 and TRBJ2-2; TRBD1 agrees at 7 bases. Trimming removed 5 bases from V and 1 base from J; junction bases left unmatched: 10. Looked up from germline, CDR1 is SGHVS and CDR2 is FNYEAQ. There are 17 residues in the CDR3.

V is TRBV28 and J is TRBJ2-4, with D maybe TRBD2 (5 bases). Looked up from germline, CDR1 is MDHEN and CDR2 is SYDVKM. Deletions cut 3 bases from V and 9 bases from J, with 12 bases between. CDR3 size: 13 residues. For the CDR3, the DNA is TGTGCCAGCAGTTTTGAGGGCCTAGGCATTCAGTACTTC. Translating gives CASSFEGLGIQYF.

The chain is built from TRBV7-2 and TRBJ1-2; tentative D call: TRBD1 (6 bases). V was shortened by 3 bases and J by 3 bases, with 14 bases between the two germline ends. The CDR3 extends over 15 amino acids. Germline V CDR1 and CDR2: SGHTA, FQGNSA. CDR3: CASSLSRGADYGYTF. CDR3 in DNA: TGTGCCAGCAGCTTGTCTCGGGGGGCCGACTATGGCTACACCTTC.

This chain uses TRBV29-1 with TRBJ2-7, with D possibly being TRBD2 (5 bases). Trimming pared 4 bases from V and 4 bases from J, leaving 14 bases between. CDR1 SQVTM and CDR2 ANQGSEA come from the germline V gene. This CDR3 region has 13 residues. CDR3 coding DNA: TGCAGCGTTGCTCTTGGGAGAGAGTACGAGCAGTACTTC. Translating it yields CSVALGREYEQYF.

The chain uses TRBV9 and TRBJ1-3; a weak D match, TRBD1 (6 bases). Germline-derived CDR1 and CDR2 are SGDLS and YYNGEE. With 3 bases removed from V and 0 bases from J, the gap between germline ends came to 16 bases. The CDR3 has 17 amino acids. This chain's CDR3 is CASSEGGTDVSGNTIYF. The CDR3 DNA is TGTGCCAGCAGCGAGGGGGGGACGGACGTCTCTGGAAACACCATATATTTT.

The genes are TRBV27 and TRBJ2-2; 9 positions match TRBD1. Germline trimming cut 1 base from V and 0 bases from J; bases unmatched to any gene: 6. CDR3 length equals 18 residues. The V gene's germline CDR1 is MNHEY and CDR2 SMNVEV (reference sequence). This CDR3 reads CASSLLYRGPTNTGELFF. DNA for the CDR3: TGTGCCAGCAGTTTATTATACAGGGGGCCCACGAACACCGGGGAGCTGTTTTTT.

V and J are TRBV5-1 and TRBJ1-1; tentative D call: TRBD1 (6 bases). Germline values: CDR1 SGHRS, CDR2 YFSETQ. Trimming pared 3 bases from V and 1 base from J, leaving 22 bases between. The CDR3 is made up of 18 amino acids. The CDR3 DNA reads TGCGCCAGCAGCTATTCTGGACAGAGAATGATATGGAACACTGAAGCTTTCTTT. Protein: CASSYSGQRMIWNTEAFF.

The CDR3 DNA reads TGTGCCAGCAGCCAAGATCTTCTTGGGCGGGATAATTCACCCCTCCACTTT. This codes for CASSQDLLGRDNSPLHF. The rearrangement joins TRBV4-2 to TRBJ1-6, with D unclear. The CDR3 contains 17 residues. The germline CDR1 and CDR2 sequences are LGHNA and YNFKEQ. Trimming pared 0 bases from V and 5 bases from J, leaving 14 bases between.

In this sample, this clone turned up a few times. The chain couples TRBV5-1 to TRBJ1-2, with D uncertain. CDR1 SGHRS and CDR2 YFSETQ come from the germline V gene. Trimming removed 6 bases at V and 3 bases at J, with 18 bases between. This CDR3 has 15 residues. The CDR3 coding sequence is TGCGCCAGCACCCGAGAGGGAAGCGACTACTATGGCTACACCTTC. It encodes CASTREGSDYYGYTF.

The chain uses TRBV28 and TRBJ1-5, with D possibly being TRBD1 (6 bases). CDR1 MDHEN and CDR2 SYDVKM come from the germline V gene. Trimming removed 5 bases at V and 5 bases at J, with 7 bases between. This CDR3 spans 12 amino acids. This chain's CDR3 is CASSPGDQPQHF. CDR3 sequence (DNA): TGTGCCAGCAGTCCAGGGGATCAGCCCCAGCATTTT.

This clone was detected only a few times. The chain recombines TRBV30 with TRBJ2-2; 12 positions match TRBD2. With 5 bases clipped from V and 2 bases from J, the junction kept 3 bases outside the gene matches. Germline CDR1 GTSNPN, CDR2 SVGIG (reference sequence). The CDR3 consists of 15 residues. The CDR3 region is CAWRTSGTNTGELFF. CDR3 sequence (DNA): TGTGCCTGGCGGACTAGCGGGACAAACACCGGGGAGCTGTTTTTT.

The genes are TRBV19 and TRBJ1-3; possible D gene TRBD1, 6 bases. With 0 bases removed from V and 2 bases from J, the gap between germline ends came to 8 bases. Germline V CDR1 and CDR2: LNHDA, SQIVND (reference sequence). This CDR3 has 15 amino acids. CDR3 coding DNA: TGTGCCAGTAGTATAGATGGGGGCACTGGAAACACCATATATTTT. Its protein is CASSIDGGTGNTIYF.

This clone was counted a few times. This chain connects TRBV5-6 to TRBJ1-5, with D perhaps matching TRBD1 (5 bases). CDR1 SGHDT and CDR2 YYEEEE come from the germline V gene. The V and J ends lost 4 bases and 3 bases respectively, with 11 bases between them. The CDR3 loop spans 14 amino acids. The CDR3: CASSPRGSNQPQHF. The CDR3 DNA follows: TGTGCCAGCAGCCCTCGGGGGTCCAATCAGCCCCAGCATTTT.

The V and J genes are TRBV10-3 and TRBJ1-2, with D perhaps TRBD1 (6 bases). CDR3 length equals 12 residues. V lost 6 bases and J lost 10, with 15 bases in between. Per the germline V gene, CDR1 is ENHRY and CDR2 is SYGVKD. Written as DNA, the CDR3 is TGTGCCATCAGCCCAACGGGGGGGCTCTACACCTTC. Translated: CAISPTGGLYTF.

This chain uses TRBV13 with TRBJ2-7, with 9 bases that match TRBD2. The CDR3 has 14 residues. After removal of 5 bases from V and 7 bases from J, the junction contained 9 bases not matched to a gene. CDR1 and CDR2 (germline): PRHDT, FYEKMQ (reference sequence). The CDR3: CASSLGTSSREQYF. The CDR3 coding sequence is TGTGCCAGCAGCCTCGGGACTAGCTCGAGGGAGCAGTACTTC.

J is TRBJ1-5 and V is TRBV7-9; D uncertain. The CDR3 contains 13 residues. The V and J ends lost 5 bases and 5 bases respectively, with 10 bases between them. Germline V gives CDR1 SEHNR, CDR2 FQNEAQ (reference sequence). This CDR3 is CASSPNGDQPQHF. CDR3 nucleotide sequence: TGTGCCAGCAGCCCTAACGGAGATCAGCCCCAGCATTTT.

This chain connects TRBV7-9 to TRBJ1-2, with 12 bases that match TRBD1. The CDR3 has 16 amino acids. V lost 2 bases, J lost 8 bases, and 9 bases stayed unmatched. Per the germline V gene, CDR1 is SEHNR and CDR2 is FQNEAQ (reference sequence). CDR3 protein: CASSLPQGQGAEGYTF. The CDR3 DNA follows: TGTGCCAGCAGCTTACCTCAGGGACAGGGGGCGGAAGGCTACACCTTC.

In nucleotides, the CDR3 is TGTGCCAGCAGTGAAGCATACAGGGGGCGTCAGCCCCAGCATTTT. Encoded protein: CASSEAYRGRQPQHF. V usage is TRBV2 and J usage is TRBJ1-5; TRBD1 agrees at 9 bases. CDR3 length: 15 amino acids. In germline, CDR1 is SNHLY, CDR2 FYNNEI. J gave up 6 bases and V 0 bases, and 3 bases lay outside the gene matches.

The V gene is TRBV2, the J gene TRBJ2-3; no definite D call. The germline V gene has CDR1 SNHLY and CDR2 FYNNEI. Trimming stripped 3 bases from V and 2 bases from J, with 6 bases between. This CDR3 comprises 13 residues. CDR3 bases: TGTGCCAGCAGTGATGGCTCCACAGATACGCAGTATTTT. This encodes CASSDGSTDTQYF.

The chain couples TRBV4-2 to TRBJ1-4; TRBD1 aligns across 8 bases. CDR1 is LGHNA and CDR2 is YNFKEQ in the germline V gene. The CDR3 has 15 residues. V trimming: 3 bases; J trimming: 7 bases; junction bases outside the gene matches: 7. The CDR3 DNA reads TGTGCCAGCAGCCAGCAGACAGGGGTCGGTGAAAAACTGTTTTTT. It codes for CASSQQTGVGEKLFF.

The chain is built from TRBV5-6 and TRBJ2-1; possibly TRBD2 for D (5 bases). V was trimmed by 7 bases and J by 0 bases, leaving 5 bases between them. In germline, CDR1 is SGHDT, CDR2 YYEEEE. This CDR3 is 12 amino acids long. The CDR3 region is CASGSSYNEQFF. For the CDR3, the DNA is TGTGCCAGCGGGAGCTCCTACAATGAGCAGTTCTTC.

This clone was counted a single time. The rearrangement uses TRBV10-3 and TRBJ1-1; possibly TRBD1 for D (5 bases). The germline CDR1 and CDR2 sequences are ENHRY and SYGVKD. CDR3 length: 15 amino acids. V was cut by 4 bases and J by 1 base, with 13 bases left in between. CDR3 residues: CAISAQQESNTEAFF. CDR3 coding DNA: TGTGCCATCAGTGCTCAACAGGAGTCGAACACTGAAGCTTTCTTT.

This clone was detected a few times. The chain is built from TRBV18 and TRBJ1-2, with D tentatively TRBD1 (5 bases). V was cut by 0 bases and J by 9 bases, with 11 bases left in between. Germline V gene data show CDR1 as KGHSH and CDR2 as LQKENI. The length of the CDR3 is 13 residues. The CDR3 is CASSPPGGRSYTF. CDR3 bases: TGTGCCAGCTCACCACCGGGGGGAAGAAGCTACACCTTC.

The genes are TRBV7-9 and TRBJ2-7; D is perhaps TRBD1 (6 bases). Per the germline V gene, CDR1 is SEHNR and CDR2 is FQNEAQ (reference sequence). The CDR3 extends over 12 amino acids. The V end was cut by 9 bases, the J end by 4 bases, with 13 bases between. CDR3 amino acids: CASSRGDYEQYF. CDR3 sequence (DNA): TGTGCCAGTTCCAGGGGAGATTACGAGCAGTACTTC.

The rearrangement joins TRBV5-1 to TRBJ1-4, with a possible D match to TRBD1 (5 bases). Looked up from germline, CDR1 is SGHRS and CDR2 is YFSETQ. CDR3 length equals 14 residues. The V end lost 2 bases, the J end lost 12 bases, and 17 bases lay between the germline ends. The CDR3 loop is CASSFGRGPEELFF. The CDR3 nucleotides read TGCGCCAGCAGCTTCGGGAGGGGTCCCGAAGAACTGTTTTTT.

The rearrangement links TRBV10-3 to TRBJ1-5; D remains unclear. The CDR3 consists of 15 residues. Germline lookup yields CDR1 ENHRY and CDR2 SYGVKD. V dropped 0 bases and J dropped 1 base, with 7 bases sitting between them. The CDR3 DNA is TGTGCCATCAGTGAGTCGACGGGGAGCAATCAGCCCCAGCATTTT. As protein: CAISESTGSNQPQHF.

This chain connects TRBV6-5 to TRBJ1-2; 7 nucleotides line up with TRBD1. CDR1 and CDR2 (germline): MNHEY, SVGAGI. The CDR3 has 14 amino acids. The junction had 8 bases not matched to a gene; V was cut back by 6 bases and J by 4 bases. The CDR3 DNA reads TGTGCCAGCAGCAAAGGGGGCTATGGCTATGGCTACACCTTC. This gives the protein CASSKGGYGYGYTF.